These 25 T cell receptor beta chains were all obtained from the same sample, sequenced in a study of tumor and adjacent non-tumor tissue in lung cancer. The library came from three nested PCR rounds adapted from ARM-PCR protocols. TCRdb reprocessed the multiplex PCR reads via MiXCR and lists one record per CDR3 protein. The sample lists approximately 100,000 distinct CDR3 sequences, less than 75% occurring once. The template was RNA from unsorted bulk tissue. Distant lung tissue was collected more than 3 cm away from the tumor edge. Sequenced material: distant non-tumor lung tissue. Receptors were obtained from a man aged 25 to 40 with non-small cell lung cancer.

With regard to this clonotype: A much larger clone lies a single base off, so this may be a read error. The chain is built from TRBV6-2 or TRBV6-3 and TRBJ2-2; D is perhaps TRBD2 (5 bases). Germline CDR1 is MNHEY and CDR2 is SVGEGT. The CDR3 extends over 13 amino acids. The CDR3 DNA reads TGTGCCAGCAGAACCGACTCCCACGGGGAGCTGTATTTT. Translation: CASRTDSHGELYF.

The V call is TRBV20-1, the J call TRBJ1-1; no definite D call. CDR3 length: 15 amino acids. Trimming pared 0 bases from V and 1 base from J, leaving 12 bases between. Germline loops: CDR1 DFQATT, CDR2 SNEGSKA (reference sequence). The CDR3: CSARDPSGENTEAFF. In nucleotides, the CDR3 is TGCAGTGCTAGAGATCCCTCCGGGGAGAACACTGAAGCTTTCTTT.

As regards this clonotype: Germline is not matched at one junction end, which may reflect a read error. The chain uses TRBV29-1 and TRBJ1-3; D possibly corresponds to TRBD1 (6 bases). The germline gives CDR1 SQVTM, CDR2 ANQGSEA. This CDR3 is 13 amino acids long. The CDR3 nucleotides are TGCAACGTTAGGACAGCCTCTGGAAACACCATATATTTT. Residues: CNVRTASGNTIYF.

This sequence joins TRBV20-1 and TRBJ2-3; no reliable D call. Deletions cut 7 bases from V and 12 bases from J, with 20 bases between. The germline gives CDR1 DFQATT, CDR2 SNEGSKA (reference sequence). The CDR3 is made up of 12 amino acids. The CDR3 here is CSGMGWADIQYF. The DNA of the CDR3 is TGCAGTGGGATGGGATGGGCAGATATTCAGTATTTT.

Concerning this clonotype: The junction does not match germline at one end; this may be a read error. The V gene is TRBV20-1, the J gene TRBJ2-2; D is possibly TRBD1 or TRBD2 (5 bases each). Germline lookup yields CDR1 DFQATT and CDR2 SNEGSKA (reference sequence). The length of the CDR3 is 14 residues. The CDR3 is CGASSRGDTGELSF. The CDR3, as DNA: TGCGGTGCTAGCTCAAGGGGCGACACCGGGGAGCTGTCTTTT.

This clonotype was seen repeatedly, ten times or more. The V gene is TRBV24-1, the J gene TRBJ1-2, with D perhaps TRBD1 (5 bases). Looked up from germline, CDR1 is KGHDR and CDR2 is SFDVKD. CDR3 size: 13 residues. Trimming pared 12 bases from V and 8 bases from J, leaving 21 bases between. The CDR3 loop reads CASAPRGVEGYTF. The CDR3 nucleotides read TGTGCCTCCGCTCCCCGGGGCGTCGAAGGCTACACCTTC.

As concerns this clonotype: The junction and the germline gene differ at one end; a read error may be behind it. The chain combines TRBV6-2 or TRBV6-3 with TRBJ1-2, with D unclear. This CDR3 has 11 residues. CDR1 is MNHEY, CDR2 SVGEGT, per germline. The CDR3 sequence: CTSSYSSGYTF. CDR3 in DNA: TGTACCAGCAGTTACTCCAGTGGCTACACCTTC.

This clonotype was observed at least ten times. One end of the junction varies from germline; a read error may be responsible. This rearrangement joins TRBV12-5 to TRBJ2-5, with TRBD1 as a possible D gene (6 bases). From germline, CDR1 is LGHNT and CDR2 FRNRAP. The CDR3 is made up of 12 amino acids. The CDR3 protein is CASGLERTAPDF. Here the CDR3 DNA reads TGTGCTAGTGGTTTAGAGAGGACAGCTCCGGACTTC. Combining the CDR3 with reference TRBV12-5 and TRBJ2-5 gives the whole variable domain DARVTQTPRHKVTEMGQEVTMRCQPILGHNTVFWYRQTMMQGLELLAYFRNRAPLDDSGMPKDRFSAEMPDATLATLKIQPSEPRDSAVYFCASGLERTAPDFGPGTRLLVL.

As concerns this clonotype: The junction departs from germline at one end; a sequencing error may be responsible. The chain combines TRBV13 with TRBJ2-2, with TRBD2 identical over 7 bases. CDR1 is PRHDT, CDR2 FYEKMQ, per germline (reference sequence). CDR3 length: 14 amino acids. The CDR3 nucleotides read TGTGTCAGCAGCGTGAGAGGGAGGGTCGGGGAGCTGTTTTTT. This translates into CVSSVRGRVGELFF.

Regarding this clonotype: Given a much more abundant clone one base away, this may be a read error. The CDR3 loop reads CAGSSGGVAEAFF. CDR3 in DNA: TGTGCCGGCAGCTCGGGGGGGGTAGCTGAAGCTTTCTTT. V gene TRBV5-5 combines with J gene TRBJ1-1; tentative D call: TRBD1 (5 bases). The CDR3 runs 13 residues. Germline V gene lookup returns CDR1 SGHKS and CDR2 YYEKEE (reference sequence).

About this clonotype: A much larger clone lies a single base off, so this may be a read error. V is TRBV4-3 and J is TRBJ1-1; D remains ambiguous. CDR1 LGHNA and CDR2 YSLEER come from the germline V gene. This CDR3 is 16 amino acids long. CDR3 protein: CASSQDSRARNTETFF. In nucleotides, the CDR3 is TGCGCCAGCAGCCAAGATTCACGGGCCCGGAACACTGAAACTTTCTTT.

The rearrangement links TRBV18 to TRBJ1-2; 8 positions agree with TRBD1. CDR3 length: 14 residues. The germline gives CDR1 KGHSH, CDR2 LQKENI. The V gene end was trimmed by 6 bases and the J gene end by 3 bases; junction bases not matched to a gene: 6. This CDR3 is CASSGTGSDYGYTF. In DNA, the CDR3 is TGTGCCAGCTCGGGGACAGGATCGGACTATGGCTACACCTTC. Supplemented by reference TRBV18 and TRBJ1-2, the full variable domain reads NAGVMQNPRHLVRRRGQEARLRCSPMKGHSHVYWYRQLPEEGLKFMVYLQKENIIDESGMPKERFSAEFPKEGPSILRIQQVVRGDSAAYFCASSGTGSDYGYTFGSGTRLTVV.

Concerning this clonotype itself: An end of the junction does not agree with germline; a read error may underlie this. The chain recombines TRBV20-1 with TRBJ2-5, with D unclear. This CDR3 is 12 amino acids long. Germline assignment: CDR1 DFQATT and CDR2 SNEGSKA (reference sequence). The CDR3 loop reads CGAETRQETLYF. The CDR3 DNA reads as TGCGGTGCCGAGACACGCCAAGAGACCCTGTACTTC.

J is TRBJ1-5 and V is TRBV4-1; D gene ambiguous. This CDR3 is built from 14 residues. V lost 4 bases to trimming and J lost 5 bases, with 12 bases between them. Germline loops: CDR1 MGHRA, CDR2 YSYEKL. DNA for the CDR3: TGCGCCAGCAGCCTCCGGTACACAGATCAGCCCCAGCATTTT. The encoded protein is CASSLRYTDQPQHF.

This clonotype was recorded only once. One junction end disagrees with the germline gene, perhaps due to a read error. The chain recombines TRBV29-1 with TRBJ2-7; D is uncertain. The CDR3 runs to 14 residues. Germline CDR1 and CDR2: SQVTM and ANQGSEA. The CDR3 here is CRVEDRTSSYEQYF. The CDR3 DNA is TGCAGGGTTGAAGATCGGACCTCATCCTACGAACAGTACTTC.

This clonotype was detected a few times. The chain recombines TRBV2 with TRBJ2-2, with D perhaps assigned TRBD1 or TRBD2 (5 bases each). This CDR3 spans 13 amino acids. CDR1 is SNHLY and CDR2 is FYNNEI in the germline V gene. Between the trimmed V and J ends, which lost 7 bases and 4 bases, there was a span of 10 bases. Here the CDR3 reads CASIGAATGELFF. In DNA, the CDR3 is TGTGCCAGCATCGGGGCCGCCACCGGGGAGCTGTTTTTT.

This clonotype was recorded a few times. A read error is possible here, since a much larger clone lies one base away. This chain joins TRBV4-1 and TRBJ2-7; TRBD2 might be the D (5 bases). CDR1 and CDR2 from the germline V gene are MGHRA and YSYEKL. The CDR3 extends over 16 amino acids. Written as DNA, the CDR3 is TGCACCAGCAGCCTAGCCTCCCTGACCCCGTGGTACGAGCAGTACTTC. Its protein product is CTSSLASLTPWYEQYF.

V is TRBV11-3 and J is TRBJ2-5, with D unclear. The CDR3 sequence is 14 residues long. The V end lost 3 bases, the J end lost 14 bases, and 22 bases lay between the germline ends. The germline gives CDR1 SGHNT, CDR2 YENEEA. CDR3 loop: CASSLTLTKETRYF. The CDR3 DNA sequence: TGTGCCAGCAGCTTGACACTTACCAAAGAGACCCGATACTTC. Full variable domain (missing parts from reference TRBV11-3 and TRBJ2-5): EAGVVQSPRYKIIEKKQPVAFWCNPISGHNTLYWYLQNLGQGPELLIRYENEEAVDDSQLPKDRFSAERLKGVDSTLKIQPAELGDSAVYLCASSLTLTKETRYFGPGTRLLVL.

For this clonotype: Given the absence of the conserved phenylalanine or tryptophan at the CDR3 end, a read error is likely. The CDR3 DNA reads as TGTGCTAACACCAGGGCCGGGTTTAATGAAAAACTGTTTCTT. Residues: CANTRAGFNEKLFL. This sequence joins TRBV12-3 or TRBV12-4 and TRBJ1-4; a weak D match, TRBD1 (5 bases). The CDR3 runs 14 residues.

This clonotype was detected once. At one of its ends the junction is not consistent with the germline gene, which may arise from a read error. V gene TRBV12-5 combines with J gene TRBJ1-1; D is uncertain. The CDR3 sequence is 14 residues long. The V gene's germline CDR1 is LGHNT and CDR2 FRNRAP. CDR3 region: CDSGRIPENTEAFF. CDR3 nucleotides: TGTGATAGTGGTCGGATCCCAGAGAACACCGAAGCTTTCTTT.

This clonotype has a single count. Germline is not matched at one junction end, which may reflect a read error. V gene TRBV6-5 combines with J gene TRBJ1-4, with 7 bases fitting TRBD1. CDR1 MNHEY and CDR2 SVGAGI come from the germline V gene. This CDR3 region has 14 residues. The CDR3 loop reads CAGRLGGGDEKLVF. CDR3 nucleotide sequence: TGTGCCGGCAGACTAGGGGGCGGAGATGAAAAACTGGTTTTT.

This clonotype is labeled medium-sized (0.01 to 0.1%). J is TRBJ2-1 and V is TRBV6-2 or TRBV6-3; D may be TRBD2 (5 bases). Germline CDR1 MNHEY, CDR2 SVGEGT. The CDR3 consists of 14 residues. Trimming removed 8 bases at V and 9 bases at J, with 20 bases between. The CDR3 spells CASEDLQSMGEQFF. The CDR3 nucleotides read TGTGCCAGCGAGGACTTACAGAGTATGGGTGAGCAGTTCTTC.

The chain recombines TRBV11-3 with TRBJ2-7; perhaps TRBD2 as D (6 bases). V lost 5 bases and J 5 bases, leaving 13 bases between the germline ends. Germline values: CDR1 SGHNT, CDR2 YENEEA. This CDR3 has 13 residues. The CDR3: CASSPGTYDEQYF. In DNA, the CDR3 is TGTGCCAGCAGCCCAGGGACTTACGACGAGCAGTACTTC.

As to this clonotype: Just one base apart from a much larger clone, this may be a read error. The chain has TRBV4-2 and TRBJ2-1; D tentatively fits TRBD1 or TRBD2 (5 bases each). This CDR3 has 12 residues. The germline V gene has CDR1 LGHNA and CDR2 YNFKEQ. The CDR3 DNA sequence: TGTACCAGCAGCCATCAAGGGGAGGAGCAGTTCTTC. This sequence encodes CTSSHQGEEQFF.

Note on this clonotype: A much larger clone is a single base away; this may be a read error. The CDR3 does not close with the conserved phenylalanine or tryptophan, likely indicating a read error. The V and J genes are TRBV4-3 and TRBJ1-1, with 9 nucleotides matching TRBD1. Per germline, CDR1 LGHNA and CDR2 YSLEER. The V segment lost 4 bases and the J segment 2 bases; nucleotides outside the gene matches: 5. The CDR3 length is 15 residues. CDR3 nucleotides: TGCGCCAGCAGCCTTCTGGACAGGGGTAACACTGAAGCTTTCTCT. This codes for CASSLLDRGNTEAFS.